The clone carrying this T cell receptor beta chain has only a few counts. As yet, its antigen is unknown. Preparation of the TCRbeta library involved a method that used unique molecular identifiers. TCRdb used MiXCR to reprocess the PCR reads, holding one entry per CDR3 protein. Of 750,000 to 950,000 distinct CDR3 sequences listed, approximately 15% are singletons. The V gene end was trimmed by 4 bases and the J gene end by 9 bases; junction bases not matched to a gene: 6. CDR1 and CDR2 (germline): ENHRY, SYGVKD. The CDR3 contains 14 residues. This sample was taken from a study of T-cell reconstitution after alpha-beta-depleted transplantation in children. Study results and caveats: Reportedly, only several hundred clones from non-depleted graft cells drove alpha-beta T-cell counts at about two months. Certain patients had high TCRbeta diversity at day 60, and it came from recipient T cells and thymic progenitors that survived. When one year had passed after transplant, most T-cell counts and diversity came from newly produced T cells.

J is TRBJ1-6 and V is TRBV10-3; 7 bases align to TRBD1. The TCR comes from a male patient between 10 and 17 years old who had a stem cell transplant for acute lymphoblastic leukemia, so the T cells may come from the graft donor. The sample in question was PBMCs, mostly from graft donor cells, obtained 360 days after TCRalphabeta/CD19-depleted stem cell transplant. Written as DNA, the CDR3 is TGTGCCATCAGTGGACAGGGACAAAGTTCACCCCTCCACTTT. It encodes CAISGQGQSSPLHF.